A selection of T cell receptor beta chains follows, all from one sample in a study of blood T cell repertoires in COVID-19. The method was immunoSEQ multiplex PCR; TCRdb's version includes in-frame clones alone and lacks a portion of them. The data contain over 250,000 clones, about four fifths of them singletons. The material sequenced was peripheral blood. These receptors were taken from a woman aged 45-59 years who had recovered from COVID-19. CDR3s include the opening cysteine and the closing phenylalanine or tryptophan. Fields, in order: clone size, J gene, V gene, D gene, CDR3 protein, CDR3 DNA. A D gene is named only where the DNA matches it firmly. Clone size is given for some rows only: seen once, a few or many times, or a class if the clone is expanded.

. TRBJ2-2 TRBV18 TRBD1 CASAPVPPGQGNTGELFF TGTGCCAGCGCACCCGTCCCGCCGGGACAGGGAAACACCGGGGAGCTGTTTTTT
. TRBJ2-5 TRBV11-2 . CASSPEDSFQETQYF TGTGCCAGCAGCCCTGAAGACAGCTTCCAAGAGACCCAGTACTTC
. TRBJ1-1 TRBV6-2/TRBV6-3 . CASSQQLQGLLSPFF TGTGCCAGCAGTCAACAACTCCAGGGGCTGCTATCCCCTTTCTTT
. TRBJ2-7 TRBV15 TRBD1 CATSADRASYEQYF TGTGCCACCAGCGCTGACAGGGCTTCCTACGAGCAGTACTTC
. TRBJ2-1 TRBV7-9 . CASSLGVNEQFF TGTGCCAGCAGCTTAGGAGTCAATGAGCAGTTCTTC
. TRBJ1-1 TRBV12-3/TRBV12-4 TRBD1 CASSLGTGGLAFF TGTGCCAGCAGTTTGGGGACAGGGGGCTTGGCTTTCTTT
. TRBJ2-7 TRBV18 TRBD2 CASSPRLAGGLYEQYF TGTGCCAGCTCACCGCGACTAGCGGGGGGTCTATACGAGCAGTACTTC
. TRBJ2-1 TRBV21-1 . CASSQDETSGRGGEQFF TGTGCCAGCAGCCAAGACGAGACTAGCGGGAGAGGAGGTGAGCAGTTCTTC
. TRBJ2-7 TRBV19 TRBD2 CASKPGLAGGYEQYF TGTGCCAGTAAGCCGGGACTAGCGGGGGGATACGAGCAGTACTTC
. TRBJ2-3 TRBV7-8 TRBD2 CASSLRIGGDSTDTQYF TGTGCCAGCAGCTTAAGGATCGGGGGGGACTCCACAGATACGCAGTATTTT
. TRBJ2-1 TRBV28 TRBD2 CASSSPAGGYNEQFF TGTGCCAGCAGTTCCCCTGCGGGAGGGTACAATGAGCAGTTCTTC
. TRBJ1-2 TRBV30 TRBD1 CAWLRQGFSYGYTF TGTGCCTGGTTAAGACAGGGGTTTTCCTATGGCTACACCTTC
. TRBJ1-2 TRBV28 . CASSLSQVPGYTF TGTGCCAGCAGTTTATCCCAGGTTCCTGGCTACACCTTC
. TRBJ2-1 TRBV4-2 TRBD2 CASSQEAGLAYNEQFF TGTGCCAGCAGCCAAGAAGCCGGACTAGCTTACAATGAGCAGTTCTTC
few TRBJ1-4 TRBV28 TRBD1 CASSKGQGYEKLFF TGTGCCAGCAGCAAGGGACAGGGCTATGAAAAACTGTTTTTT
. TRBJ2-1 TRBV25-1 TRBD2 CASENSGRAGNEQFF TGTGCCAGCGAGAATAGCGGGAGGGCAGGGAATGAGCAGTTCTTC
. TRBJ2-3 TRBV24-1 . CATSDAASKSTDTQYF TGTGCCACCAGTGATGCGGCTAGCAAAAGCACAGATACGCAGTATTTT
. TRBJ1-4 TRBV19 . CASSSPGASEKLFF TGTGCCAGTAGTAGTCCTGGGGCGTCGGAAAAACTGTTTTTT
once TRBJ2-7 TRBV3-1/TRBV3-2 . CASSLPGHSYEQYF TGTGCCAGCAGCCTACCGGGACACTCCTACGAGCAGTACTTC
. TRBJ1-2 TRBV28 . CASSFGGNKNYGYTF TGTGCCAGCAGTTTCGGGGGGAACAAAAACTATGGCTACACCTTC
. TRBJ1-2 TRBV7-9 . CASSINRKYGYTF TGTGCCAGCAGCATAAACAGGAAGTATGGCTACACCTTC
. TRBJ1-6 TRBV6-1 TRBD1 CASSEVRGPSPLHF TGTGCCAGCAGTGAAGTTAGGGGGCCTTCACCCCTCCACTTT
. TRBJ1-5 TRBV30 . CAWSSGLSGNNQPQHF TGTGCCTGGAGTTCAGGGTTAAGTGGGAACAATCAGCCCCAGCATTTT
. TRBJ2-5 TRBV7-3 . CASSSRRQETQYF TGTGCCAGCAGCTCCCGTCGGCAAGAGACCCAGTACTTC
. TRBJ2-5 TRBV5-4 . CASREGLLQETQYF TGTGCCAGCAGAGAAGGACTTTTACAAGAGACCCAGTACTTC
few TRBJ1-2 TRBV24-1 TRBD1 CATSDPGQGYGYTF TGTGCCACCAGTGACCCAGGACAGGGTTATGGCTACACCTTC
. TRBJ2-1 TRBV19 TRBD2 CASNRAGGDNEQFF TGTGCCAGTAATCGAGCGGGAGGGGACAATGAGCAGTTCTTC
. TRBJ2-3 TRBV9 . CASSVAVLGTDTQYF TGTGCCAGCAGCGTCGCGGTCTTGGGCACAGATACGCAGTATTTT
. TRBJ2-5 TRBV14 TRBD2 CASSQASGVMETQYF TGTGCCAGCAGCCAAGCCAGCGGGGTAATGGAGACCCAGTACTTC
. TRBJ2-7 TRBV11-2 . CASSSGGAYEQYF TGTGCCAGCAGTAGCGGCGGCGCCTACGAGCAGTACTTC
. TRBJ2-7 TRBV5-4 . CASSPGLAEYYEQYF TGTGCCAGCAGCCCCGGGCTAGCCGAATACTACGAGCAGTACTTC
. TRBJ2-7 TRBV6-2/TRBV6-3 TRBD1 CASSYFKTGGSSYEQYF TGTGCCAGCAGTTACTTTAAAACAGGGGGCAGCTCCTACGAGCAGTACTTC
. TRBJ2-4 TRBV20-1 . CSASKQGARNSIQYF TGCAGTGCTAGTAAACAGGGAGCGAGAAATTCCATTCAGTACTTC